At least ten counts were recorded for the clone carrying this T cell receptor beta chain. What it binds is not known. It was genomic DNA that served as the template for profiling TCR beta VDJ and CDR3. Using its own MiXCR run on the reads, TCRdb lists one record per CDR3 protein. The sample contains roughly 280,000 distinct CDR3 sequences, roughly 61% of which appear only once. The patients chosen for sequencing had shown expansion of CD8+CD57+ cells (detected by flow cytometry). Each patient had severe acquired aplastic anemia. This record belongs to a study of CD8+CD57+ T cells in acquired aplastic anemia. Study findings and constraints: Sharing between patients and controls was observed for roughly 30 CD8+ CDR3 sequences.

The CDR3 extends over 16 amino acids. J gave up 6 bases and V 2 bases, and 10 bases lay outside the gene matches. CDR1 and CDR2 (germline): SGHDT, YYEEEE. The chain carries TRBV5-6 and TRBJ1-5; 8 bases are a match to TRBD1. Sequenced material: sorted CD4+, CD8+, or CD8+CD57+ T cells (not recorded which) from PBMCs. The sequence came from a human donor with aplastic anemia. The CDR3 nucleotides read TGTGCCAGCAGCTTATCTATGGGGGACAGGAGTCAGCCCCAGCATTTT. Its translation is CASSLSMGDRSQPQHF.